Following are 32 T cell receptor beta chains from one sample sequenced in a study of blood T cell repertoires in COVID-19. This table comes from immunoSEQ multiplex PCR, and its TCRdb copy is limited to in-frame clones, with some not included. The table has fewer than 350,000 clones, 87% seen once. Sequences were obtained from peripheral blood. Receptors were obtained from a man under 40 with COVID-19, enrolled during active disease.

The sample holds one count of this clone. The CDR3 DNA follows: TGTGCCATAACGCGGGGCAGGAACTATGGCTACACCTTC. The encoded protein is CAITRGRNYGYTF. The chain combines TRBV7-2 with TRBJ1-2, with a possible D match to TRBD1 (5 bases). The CDR3 totals 13 residues. V dropped 10 bases and J dropped 2 bases, with 14 bases sitting between them. CDR1 is SGHTA, CDR2 FQGNSA, per germline. Based on the CDR3 plus reference TRBV7-2 and TRBJ1-2, the full variable domain is GAGVSQSPSNKVTEKGKDVELRCDPISGHTALYWYRQSLGQGLEFLIYFQGNSAPDKSGLPSDRFSAERTGGSVSTLTIQRTQQEDSAVYLCAITRGRNYGYTFGSGTRLTVV.

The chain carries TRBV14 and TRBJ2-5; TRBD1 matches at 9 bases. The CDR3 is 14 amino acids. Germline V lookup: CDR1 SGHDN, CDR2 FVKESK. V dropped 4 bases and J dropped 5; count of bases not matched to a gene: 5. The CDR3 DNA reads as TGTGCCAGCAGCCCACAGGGGGCAGGGGAGACCCAGTACTTC. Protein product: CASSPQGAGETQYF.

CDR3 region: CASSFWTSGGSGANVLTF. CDR3 nucleotide sequence: TGTGCCAGCAGTTTCTGGACTAGCGGGGGTTCTGGGGCCAACGTCCTGACTTTC. The V and J genes are TRBV6-2 or TRBV6-3 and TRBJ2-6; 13 positions agree with TRBD2. The CDR3 length is 18 residues. Germline trimming cut 4 bases from V and 1 base from J; bases unmatched to any gene: 4. Germline loops: CDR1 MNHEY, CDR2 SVGEGT.

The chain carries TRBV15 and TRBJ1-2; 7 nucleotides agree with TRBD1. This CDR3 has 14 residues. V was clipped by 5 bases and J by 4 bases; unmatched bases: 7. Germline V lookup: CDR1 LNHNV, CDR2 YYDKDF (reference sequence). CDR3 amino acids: CATSGGQAIYGYTF. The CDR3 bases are TGTGCCACCAGCGGCGGACAGGCGATCTATGGCTACACCTTC.

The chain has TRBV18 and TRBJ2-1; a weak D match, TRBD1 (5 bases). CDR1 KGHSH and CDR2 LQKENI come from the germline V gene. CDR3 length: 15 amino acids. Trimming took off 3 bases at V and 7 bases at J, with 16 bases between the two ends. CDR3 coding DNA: TGTGCCAGCTCACCTTCCCGGACAACTGGGAATGAGCAGTTCTTC. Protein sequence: CASSPSRTTGNEQFF.

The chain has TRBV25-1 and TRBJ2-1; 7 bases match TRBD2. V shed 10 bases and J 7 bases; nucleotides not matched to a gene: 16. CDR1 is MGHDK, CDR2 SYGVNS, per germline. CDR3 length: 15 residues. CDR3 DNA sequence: TGTGCCACCGCCCCACCTTGGGGGGGGGAAAATGAGCAGTTCTTC. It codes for CATAPPWGGENEQFF.

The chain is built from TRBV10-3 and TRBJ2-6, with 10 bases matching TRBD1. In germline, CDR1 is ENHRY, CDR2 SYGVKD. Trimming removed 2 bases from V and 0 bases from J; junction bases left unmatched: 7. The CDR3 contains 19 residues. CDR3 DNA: TGTGCCATCAGTGAGCTCAGGACAGGGGGTGTCTCTGGGGCCAACGTCCTGACTTTC. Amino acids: CAISELRTGGVSGANVLTF.

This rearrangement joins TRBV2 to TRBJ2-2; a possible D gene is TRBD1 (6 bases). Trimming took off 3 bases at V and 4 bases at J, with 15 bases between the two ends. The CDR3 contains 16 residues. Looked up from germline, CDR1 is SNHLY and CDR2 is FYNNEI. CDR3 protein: CASSDAGDSGTGELFF. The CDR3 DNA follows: TGTGCCAGCAGTGATGCAGGGGATTCGGGCACCGGGGAGCTGTTTTTT. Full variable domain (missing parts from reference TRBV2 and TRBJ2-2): EPEVTQTPSHQVTQMGQEVILRCVPISNHLYFYWYRQILGQKVEFLVSFYNNEISEKSEIFDDQFSVERPDGSNFTLKIRSTKLEDSAMYFCASSDAGDSGTGELFFGEGSRLTVL.

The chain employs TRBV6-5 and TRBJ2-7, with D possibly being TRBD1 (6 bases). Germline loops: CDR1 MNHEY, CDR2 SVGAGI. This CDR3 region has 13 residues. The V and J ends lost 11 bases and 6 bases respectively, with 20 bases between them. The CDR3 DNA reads TGTGCCGGGCTGGACAGACCTGGGGGCGAGCAGTACTTC. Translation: CAGLDRPGGEQYF.

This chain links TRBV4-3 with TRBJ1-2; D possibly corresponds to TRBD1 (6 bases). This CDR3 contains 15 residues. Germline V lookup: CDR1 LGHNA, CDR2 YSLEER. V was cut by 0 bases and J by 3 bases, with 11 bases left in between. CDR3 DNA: TGCGCCAGCAGCCAAGATTTGGGGGCTCACTATGGCTACACCTTC. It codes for CASSQDLGAHYGYTF.

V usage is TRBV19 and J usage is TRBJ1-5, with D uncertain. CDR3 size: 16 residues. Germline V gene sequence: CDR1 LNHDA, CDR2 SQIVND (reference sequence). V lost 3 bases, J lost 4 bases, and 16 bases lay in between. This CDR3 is CASSIEPSRINQPQHF. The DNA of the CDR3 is TGTGCCAGTAGTATTGAACCTTCCAGGATTAATCAGCCCCAGCATTTT.

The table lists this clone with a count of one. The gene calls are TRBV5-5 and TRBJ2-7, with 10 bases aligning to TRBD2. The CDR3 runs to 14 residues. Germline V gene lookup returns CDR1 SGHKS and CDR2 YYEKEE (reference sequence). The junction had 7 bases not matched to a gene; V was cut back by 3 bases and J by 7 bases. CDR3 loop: CASSSLAGHREQYF. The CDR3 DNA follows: TGTGCCAGCAGCTCACTAGCGGGACATAGGGAGCAGTACTTC.

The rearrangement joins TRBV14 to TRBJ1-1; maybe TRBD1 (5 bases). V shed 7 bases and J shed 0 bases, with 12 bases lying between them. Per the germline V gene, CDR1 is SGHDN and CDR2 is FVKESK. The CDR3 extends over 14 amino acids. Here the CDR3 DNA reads TGTGCCAGCAACGCCGACAGCATGAACACTGAAGCTTTCTTT. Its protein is CASNADSMNTEAFF.

CDR3 region: CASSRGGVKSGNTIYF. The DNA for the CDR3 is TGTGCCAGCAGTAGGGGCGGCGTGAAGTCTGGAAACACCATATATTTT. The V gene is TRBV27, the J gene TRBJ1-3, with D possibly being TRBD1 (5 bases). Germline V CDR1 and CDR2: MNHEY, SMNVEV (reference sequence). Trimming cost V 5 bases and J 1 base, with 15 bases left between them. The CDR3 has 16 amino acids.

The CDR3 is CASSLGGFHTDTQYF. Written as DNA, the CDR3 is TGTGCCAGCAGCCTAGGAGGATTTCACACAGATACGCAGTATTTT. This chain uses TRBV7-2 with TRBJ2-3; possibly TRBD2 for D (5 bases). Germline V gives CDR1 SGHTA, CDR2 FQGNSA. There are 15 residues in the CDR3. The V end was cut by 5 bases, the J end by 2 bases, with 14 bases between. Combining the CDR3 with reference TRBV7-2 and TRBJ2-3 gives the whole variable domain GAGVSQSPSNKVTEKGKDVELRCDPISGHTALYWYRQSLGQGLEFLIYFQGNSAPDKSGLPSDRFSAERTGGSVSTLTIQRTQQEDSAVYLCASSLGGFHTDTQYFGPGTRLTVL.

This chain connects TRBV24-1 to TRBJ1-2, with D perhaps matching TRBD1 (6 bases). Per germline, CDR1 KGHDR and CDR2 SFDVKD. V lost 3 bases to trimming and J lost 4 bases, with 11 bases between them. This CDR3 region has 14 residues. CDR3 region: CATSDGGPLYGYTF. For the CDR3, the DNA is TGTGCCACCAGTGATGGGGGCCCCCTCTATGGCTACACCTTC.

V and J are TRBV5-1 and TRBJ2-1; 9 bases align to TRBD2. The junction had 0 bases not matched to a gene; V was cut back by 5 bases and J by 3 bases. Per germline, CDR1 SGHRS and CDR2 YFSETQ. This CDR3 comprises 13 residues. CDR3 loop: CASRLAGYNEQFF. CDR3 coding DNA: TGCGCCAGCAGACTAGCGGGCTACAATGAGCAGTTCTTC.

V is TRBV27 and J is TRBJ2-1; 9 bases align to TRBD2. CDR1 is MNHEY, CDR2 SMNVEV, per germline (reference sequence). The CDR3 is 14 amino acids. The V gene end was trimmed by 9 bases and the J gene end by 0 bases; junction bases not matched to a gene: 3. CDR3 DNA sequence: TGTGCCAGTAGTAGCGGGAGCTCCTACAATGAGCAGTTCTTC. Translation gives CASSSGSSYNEQFF.

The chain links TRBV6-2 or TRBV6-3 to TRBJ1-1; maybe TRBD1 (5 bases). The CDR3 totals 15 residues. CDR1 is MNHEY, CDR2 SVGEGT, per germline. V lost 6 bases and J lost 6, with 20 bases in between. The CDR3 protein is CASSNPGRSGSEAFF. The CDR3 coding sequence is TGTGCCAGCAGCAACCCGGGGAGGTCAGGGTCTGAAGCTTTCTTT.

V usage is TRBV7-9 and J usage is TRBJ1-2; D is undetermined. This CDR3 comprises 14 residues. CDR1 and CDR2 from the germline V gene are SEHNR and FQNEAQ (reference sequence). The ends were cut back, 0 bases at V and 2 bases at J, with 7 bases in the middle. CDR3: CASSLARINYGYTF. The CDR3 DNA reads TGTGCCAGCAGCTTAGCGAGGATCAACTATGGCTACACCTTC.

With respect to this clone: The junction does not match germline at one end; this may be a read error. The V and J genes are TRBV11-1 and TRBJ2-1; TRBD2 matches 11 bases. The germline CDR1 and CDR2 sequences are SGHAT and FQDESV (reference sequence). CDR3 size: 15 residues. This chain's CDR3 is CASSLAGGSYNEQFF. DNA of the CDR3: TGTGCCAGCAGCCTAGCGGGGGGTTCCTACAATGAGCAGTTCTTC.

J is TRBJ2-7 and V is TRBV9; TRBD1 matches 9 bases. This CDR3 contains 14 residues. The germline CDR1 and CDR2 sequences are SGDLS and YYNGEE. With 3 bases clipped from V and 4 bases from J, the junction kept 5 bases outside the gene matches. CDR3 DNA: TGTGCCAGCAGCGACGGGACAGGGATTTACGAGCAGTACTTC. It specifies CASSDGTGIYEQYF.

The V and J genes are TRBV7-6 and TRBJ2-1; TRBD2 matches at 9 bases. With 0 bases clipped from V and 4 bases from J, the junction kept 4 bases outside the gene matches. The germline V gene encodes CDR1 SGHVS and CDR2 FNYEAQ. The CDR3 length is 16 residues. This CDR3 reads CASSLAASGTYNEQFF. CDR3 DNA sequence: TGTGCCAGCAGCTTAGCGGCTAGCGGGACGTACAATGAGCAGTTCTTC.

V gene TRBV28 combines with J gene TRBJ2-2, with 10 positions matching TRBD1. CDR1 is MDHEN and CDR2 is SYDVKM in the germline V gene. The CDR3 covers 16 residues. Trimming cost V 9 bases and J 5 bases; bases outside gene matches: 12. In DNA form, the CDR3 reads TGTGCCAGTTCAACCCCTGGACAGGGGGGAACCGGGGAGCTGTTTTTT. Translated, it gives CASSTPGQGGTGELFF.

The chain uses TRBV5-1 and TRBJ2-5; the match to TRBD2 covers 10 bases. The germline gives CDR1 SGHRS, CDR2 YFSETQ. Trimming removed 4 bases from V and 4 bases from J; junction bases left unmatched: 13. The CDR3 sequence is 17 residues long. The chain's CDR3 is CASSKGESGGAVETQYF. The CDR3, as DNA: TGCGCCAGCAGCAAGGGAGAGAGCGGGGGGGCGGTAGAGACCCAGTACTTC.

CDR3 nucleotide sequence: TGTGCCAGTAGTATAGCCGACAGCCTCTCCTACGAGCAGTACTTC. Its translation: CASSIADSLSYEQYF. The chain employs TRBV19 and TRBJ2-7; D is possibly TRBD1 (5 bases). V was clipped by 1 base and J by 0 bases, with 10 bases between them. The CDR3 totals 15 residues. The V gene's germline CDR1 is LNHDA and CDR2 SQIVND (reference sequence). Filled out from reference TRBV19 and TRBJ2-7, the complete variable domain reads DGGITQSPKYLFRKEGQNVTLSCEQNLNHDAMYWYRQDPGQGLRLIYYSQIVNDFQKGDIAEGYSVSREKKESFPLTVTSAQKNPTAFYLCASSIADSLSYEQYFGPGTRLTVT.

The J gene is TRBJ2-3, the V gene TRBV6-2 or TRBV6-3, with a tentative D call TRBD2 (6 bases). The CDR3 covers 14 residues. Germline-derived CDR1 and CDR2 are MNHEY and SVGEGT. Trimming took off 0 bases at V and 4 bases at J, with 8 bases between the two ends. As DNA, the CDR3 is TGTGCCAGCAGTTACTCGAGGGAGGCAGATACGCAGTATTTT. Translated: CASSYSREADTQYF.

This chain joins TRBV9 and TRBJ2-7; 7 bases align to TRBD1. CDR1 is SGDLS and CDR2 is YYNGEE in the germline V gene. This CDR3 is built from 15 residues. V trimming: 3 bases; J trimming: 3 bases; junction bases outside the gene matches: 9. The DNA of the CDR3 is TGTGCCAGCAGCGCCGAGGGGGCGTCTAGCTACGAGCAGTACTTC. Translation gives CASSAEGASSYEQYF.

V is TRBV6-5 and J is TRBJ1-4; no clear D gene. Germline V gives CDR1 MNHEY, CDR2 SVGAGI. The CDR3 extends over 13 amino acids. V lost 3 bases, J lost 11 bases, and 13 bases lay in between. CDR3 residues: CASSYTALNKLFF. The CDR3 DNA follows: TGTGCCAGCAGTTATACTGCCCTTAATAAACTGTTTTTT.

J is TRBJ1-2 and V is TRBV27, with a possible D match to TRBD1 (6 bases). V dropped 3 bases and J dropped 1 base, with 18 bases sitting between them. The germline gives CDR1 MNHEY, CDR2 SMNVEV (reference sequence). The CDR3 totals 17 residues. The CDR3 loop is CASSFLTGTYDNYGYTF. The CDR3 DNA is TGTGCCAGCAGTTTTCTTACCGGGACATATGATAACTATGGCTACACCTTC.

As DNA, the CDR3 is TGTGCCAGCTCACCGGCCGGGACAGGGGTACCCTACGAGCAGTACTTC. Its translation is CASSPAGTGVPYEQYF. The chain employs TRBV18 and TRBJ2-7; 10 positions agree with TRBD1. Unmatched junction bases numbered 7, after V lost 3 bases and J lost 2 bases. The CDR3 covers 16 residues. The germline CDR1 and CDR2 sequences are KGHSH and LQKENI.

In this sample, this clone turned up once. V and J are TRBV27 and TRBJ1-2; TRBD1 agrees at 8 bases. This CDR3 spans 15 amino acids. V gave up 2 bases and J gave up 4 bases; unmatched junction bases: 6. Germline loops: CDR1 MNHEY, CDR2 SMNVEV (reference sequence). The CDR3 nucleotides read TGTGCCAGCAGTTTAGGCCCAGGGGGCCTCTATGGCTACACCTTC. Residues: CASSLGPGGLYGYTF.